This T cell receptor (beta chain) was identified during a study of T cells expressing NK-cell markers. Study summary: Sorted CD3+CD56+NKG2C+, CD3+CD56+NKG2C- and CD3+CD56-NKG2C+ T-cell subsets were beta-chain profiled.

The CDR3 extends over 16 amino acids. Per the germline V gene, CDR1 is DFQATT and CDR2 is SNEGSKA (reference sequence). In generating TCR beta cDNA, 5'RACE template switching with UMIs was used. TCRdb re-called the 5' RACE reads and shows each CDR3 protein once, DNA omitted. This table holds a few hundred thousand distinct CDR3 sequences. The chain links TRBV20-1 to TRBJ2-1; no DNA is available, so the TRBD1 call from TCRdb remains unchecked. Material for sequencing was blood T cells: a sorted CD56 or NKG2C T cell subset, CD4+ or CD8+ T cells, or bulk PBMC T cells (not recorded which). The sequence derives from a man aged 18 to 29 in good health. The CDR3 is CSARDISGNTYNEQFF.